The present entry profiles one TCR beta chain with its context. Its antigen is currently unknown. Trimming took off 3 bases at V and 10 bases at J, with 10 bases between the two ends. The CDR3 length is 13 residues. Germline V gene sequence: CDR1 SGHTA, CDR2 FQGNSA. The record originates from a study of T cell responses to AZD1222 COVID-19 vaccine. Study results and caveats: Breadth and depth of Spike-specific TCRs rose after two AZD1222 doses. Repertoires were sampled only after the peak T cell response. Regions 160-218 and 743-854 held dominance among vaccine-associated CD4 TCRs, which spanned spike.

Repertoires were generated with immunoSEQ multiplex PCR, while TCRdb's copy carries only in-frame clones and drops some. The table lists 13,000 to 15,000 clones, approximately 84% of them singletons. The input for sequencing was peripheral blood, taken 28 days after the second AZD1222 dose. The clonotype was recovered from an adult who received the AZD1222 COVID-19 vaccine. This sequence joins TRBV7-2 and TRBJ1-6, with D hard to call. CDR3 nucleotides: TGTGCCAGCAGCTTGGAGAGCCGATCACCCCTCCACTTT. Its protein product is CASSLESRSPLHF.